This T cell receptor (beta chain) was captured in a study of blood T cell repertoires in COVID-19. Study background: From T cells, B-cell-depleted T cells, or PBMCs came the material, which was cDNA or gDNA.

Repertoires were generated with immunoSEQ multiplex PCR, while TCRdb's copy carries only in-frame clones and drops some. Of over 200,000 clones in the sample, about 90% were seen once. The CDR3 has 15 residues. After removal of 6 bases from V and 2 bases from J, the junction contained 7 bases not matched to a gene. CDR1 and CDR2 (germline): MNHEY, SVGAGI. The specimen was PBMCs or T cells enriched from blood (not recorded which). The TCR originated in a young man who had been exposed to COVID-19. The chain combines TRBV6-5 with TRBJ2-5; TRBD1 matches at 9 bases. The CDR3 nucleotides read TGTGCCAGCAGGCCAGACAGGGGGTTTCAAGAGACCCAGTACTTC. This sequence encodes CASRPDRGFQETQYF.